This T cell receptor (beta chain) was captured by sequencing in a study of OX40 agonist ivuxolimab in advanced cancers. V shed 0 bases, J shed 3 bases, and the junction held 0 bases outside the gene matches. The CDR3 extends over 15 amino acids. Germline V gene sequence: CDR1 MRHNA, CDR2 SNTAGT. Only in-frame clones appear in the TCRdb table, and some are missing; sequencing was by immunoSEQ multiplex PCR. Among tens of thousands of clones listed, around nine tenths were seen once. The table lists this clone with a few counts. This clonotype was sampled from an adult with an advanced solid tumor such as melanoma, head and neck, liver or kidney cancer. The sequencing here drew on CD4+ or CD8+ T cells sorted from blood, taken in a trial of the OX40 agonist ivuxolimab. The chain recombines TRBV6-4 with TRBJ2-1, with 9 bases aligning to TRBD2. DNA of the CDR3: TGTGCCAGCAGTGACTCTAGCGGGAGCTACAATGAGCAGTTCTTC. Its translation is CASSDSSGSYNEQFF.